This T cell receptor beta chain emerged from a study of a mutant IDH1 vaccine in newly diagnosed glioma. Study-wide context: Prior therapy was radiotherapy, temozolomide, or both; most received both. Study results and limitations: Whatever changes occurred in top peripheral T cell clonotypes seemed unrelated to pseudoprogression.

Using immunoSEQ multiplex PCR, the repertoire was profiled, and TCRdb retains in-frame clones only, with some absent. Of about 68,000 clones detected, about four fifths appear once; the ten largest clones hold roughly 8.2%. To note about this clone: The antigen remains undetermined.

As to time point: baseline, week 1 (first vaccination visit). Stated treatment: pre-vaccination baseline after standard-of-care therapy. Germline CDR1 and CDR2: MNHEY and SMNVEV (reference sequence). V trimming: 6 bases; J trimming: 5 bases; junction bases outside the gene matches: 7. This CDR3 is built from 14 residues. This sequence originates from a man aged 45-60 years with glioma. The sequencing here drew on PBMCs, taken from a glioma patient treated with radiotherapy, temozolomide or both. The chain recombines TRBV27 with TRBJ2-5; 9 bases are shared with TRBD2. The CDR3 sequence is CASRIAGDQETQYF. CDR3 bases: TGTGCCAGCAGGATAGCGGGGGATCAGGAGACCCAGTACTTC.